A single sample gave rise to the 26 T cell receptor beta chains below, sequenced in a study of early T cells in non-severe SARS-CoV-2 infection. MiXCR, applied by TCRdb to the 5' RACE reads, yields one record per CDR3 protein. Of tens of thousands of distinct CDR3 sequences listed, about 3.7% are singletons. The sequenced sample was whole blood. These receptors all come from an adult who was a healthcare worker with PCR-confirmed SARS-CoV-2 infection or an uninfected control (not recorded which).

The chain has TRBV5-4 and TRBJ2-3; possibly TRBD2 for D (7 bases). V was cut by 4 bases and J by 4 bases, with 19 bases left in between. This CDR3 has 16 amino acids. Germline V gene sequence: CDR1 SGHNT, CDR2 YYREEE (reference sequence). The CDR3 sequence: CASSTPGRGAADTQYF. DNA for the CDR3: TGTGCCAGCAGCACGCCGGGACGGGGGGCCGCAGATACGCAGTATTTT. Looking up the rest from reference TRBV5-4 and TRBJ2-3 gives the full variable domain: ETGVTQSPTHLIKTRGQQVTLRCSSQSGHNTVSWYQQALGQGPQFIFQYYREEENGRGNFPPRFSGLQFPNYSSELNVNALELDDSALYLCASSTPGRGAADTQYFGPGTRLTVL.

This clonotype was found many times. The chain is built from TRBV12-3 or TRBV12-4 and TRBJ2-7; 10 bases match TRBD2. The junction had 4 bases not matched to a gene; V was cut back by 6 bases and J by 2 bases. This CDR3 spans 14 amino acids. The CDR3 loop reads CASSNGLAAYEQYF. CDR3 DNA sequence: TGTGCCAGCAGCAACGGACTAGCGGCCTACGAGCAGTACTTC.

This clonotype was detected a few times. The V gene is TRBV6-5, the J gene TRBJ2-7; 10 bases are shared with TRBD1. Germline lookup yields CDR1 MNHEY and CDR2 SVGAGI. The CDR3 covers 13 residues. Trimming removed 6 bases from V and 7 bases from J; junction bases left unmatched: 6. In DNA, the CDR3 is TGTGCCAGCAGGAGACAGGGGGCGAGGGAGCAGTACTTC. Residues: CASRRQGAREQYF.

This clonotype was seen at least ten times. This chain uses TRBV10-3 with TRBJ2-2; TRBD1 matches at 9 bases. Germline CDR1 is ENHRY and CDR2 is SYGVKD. Trimming took 7 bases from V and 5 from J; bases not matched to a gene: 5. The CDR3 has 14 amino acids. The CDR3 DNA is TGTGCCATCACCCGGACAGGGGAGACCGGGGAGCTGTTTTTT. Translating gives CAITRTGETGELFF.

This clonotype occurred many times. This chain links TRBV19 with TRBJ2-7, with TRBD2 matching over 9 bases. In germline, CDR1 is LNHDA, CDR2 SQIVND (reference sequence). CDR3 length: 15 amino acids. The trim removed 2 bases at V and 3 bases at J, leaving 5 bases unmatched. The CDR3 nucleotides read TGTGCCAGTAGTATATCTAGCGGGATCTTCTACGAGCAGTACTTC. Amino acid sequence: CASSISSGIFYEQYF.

This clonotype was recorded at least ten times. V gene TRBV20-1 combines with J gene TRBJ1-6, with D hard to call. This CDR3 spans 13 amino acids. Germline CDR1 is DFQATT and CDR2 is SNEGSKA (reference sequence). Between the trimmed V and J ends, which lost 3 bases and 7 bases, there was a span of 10 bases. The CDR3 nucleotides read TGCAGTGCTAGGCACAGTCCCAATTCACCCCTCCACTTT. Translating it yields CSARHSPNSPLHF.

Many counts were recorded for this clonotype. The chain carries TRBV7-9 and TRBJ1-1; weak D call: TRBD1 (5 bases). CDR3 length equals 13 residues. V gave up 6 bases and J gave up 7 bases, with 15 bases separating them. Germline CDR1 is SEHNR and CDR2 is FQNEAQ (reference sequence). The CDR3 reads CASRLPGAGEAFF. In nucleotides, the CDR3 is TGTGCCAGCAGACTCCCCGGGGCAGGTGAAGCTTTCTTT.

The chain links TRBV19 to TRBJ2-1; TRBD1 aligns across 7 bases. CDR1 is LNHDA, CDR2 SQIVND, per germline (reference sequence). The CDR3 runs 13 residues. Trimming took 8 bases from V and 0 from J; bases not matched to a gene: 1. CDR3 sequence (DNA): TGTGCCAGTCAGGGGGACTCCTACAATGAGCAGTTCTTC. Encoded protein: CASQGDSYNEQFF.

There are many counts of this clonotype. The chain combines TRBV12-3 or TRBV12-4 with TRBJ2-7; maybe TRBD1 (5 bases). There are 14 residues in the CDR3. V was pared by 7 bases and J by 4 bases, with 17 bases between. CDR3 sequence (DNA): TGTGCCAGCACAGTAGGGCAGGGCTTGTACGAGCAGTACTTC. Its translation is CASTVGQGLYEQYF.

Ten or more counts support this clonotype. This chain links TRBV29-1 with TRBJ2-5, with D hard to call. The CDR3 consists of 11 residues. V dropped 8 bases and J dropped 5 bases, with 12 bases sitting between them. Germline V gene lookup returns CDR1 SQVTM and CDR2 ANQGSEA. CDR3 region: CSLSRSETQYF. The CDR3 DNA is TGCAGCCTCTCCCGTAGCGAGACCCAGTACTTC.

This clonotype has just a few counts. The CDR3 nucleotides read TGTGCCAGCAGCTCTTTACACGGGAACACTGAAGCTTTCTTT. Translated, it gives CASSSLHGNTEAFF. The genes are TRBV7-9 and TRBJ1-1; D call uncertain. V was pared by 4 bases and J by 1 base, with 10 bases between. Germline CDR1 and CDR2: SEHNR and FQNEAQ (reference sequence). This CDR3 has 14 residues.

By share, this clonotype counts as medium-sized. The chain joins TRBV9 to TRBJ2-1; D unclear. V lost 5 bases, J lost 4 bases, and 13 bases lay in between. The CDR3 loop spans 14 amino acids. CDR1 and CDR2 (germline): SGDLS, YYNGEE. The CDR3 loop is CASSADDSYNEQFF. Here the CDR3 DNA reads TGTGCCAGCAGTGCGGACGACTCATACAATGAGCAGTTCTTC.

This clonotype appeared many times. The chain combines TRBV6-6 with TRBJ2-2; no clear D. Germline V gene lookup returns CDR1 MNHNY and CDR2 SVGAGI (reference sequence). This CDR3 is 13 amino acids long. The V end lost 3 bases, the J end lost 2 bases, and 4 bases lay between the germline ends. The CDR3 loop is CASSYTNTGELFF. The CDR3 nucleotides are TGTGCCAGCAGTTATACCAACACCGGGGAGCTGTTTTTT.

This clonotype was seen many times. The chain is built from TRBV29-1 and TRBJ1-2; 9 bases fit TRBD1. Germline CDR1 reads SQVTM; CDR2 reads ANQGSEA. With V trimmed by 5 bases and J by 3 bases, 10 bases remained unmatched. CDR3 length equals 15 residues. The CDR3 loop is CSVSQGAGDYYGYTF. The DNA for the CDR3 is TGCAGCGTTTCACAGGGGGCTGGGGACTACTATGGCTACACCTTC.

Ten or more counts support this clonotype. V usage is TRBV10-3 and J usage is TRBJ2-7; TRBD2 agrees at 7 bases. CDR3 length: 14 amino acids. Germline values: CDR1 ENHRY, CDR2 SYGVKD. V lost 8 bases to trimming and J lost 4 bases; unmatched junction nucleotides: 11. The chain's CDR3 is CAIRESGGSYEQYF. As DNA, the CDR3 is TGTGCCATCCGCGAGTCGGGGGGATCGTACGAGCAGTACTTC.

This clonotype was seen at least ten times. In DNA, the CDR3 is TGTGCCAGCAGTTTAGACAGGATCTATGGCTACACCTTC. Its translation is CASSLDRIYGYTF. This chain connects TRBV28 to TRBJ1-2; possible D gene TRBD1, 6 bases. Germline loops: CDR1 MDHEN, CDR2 SYDVKM. The CDR3 sequence is 13 residues long. V was trimmed by 2 bases and J by 4 bases, leaving 8 bases between them.

There are many counts of this clonotype. The rearrangement links TRBV10-2 to TRBJ2-7, with D uncertain. Trimming took 7 bases from V and 3 from J, leaving 4 bases between them. Germline assignment: CDR1 WSHSY and CDR2 SAAADI. CDR3 length: 10 residues. CDR3 amino acids: CASKDYEQYF. CDR3 sequence (DNA): TGCGCCAGCAAGGACTACGAGCAGTACTTC.

This clonotype was observed many times. The chain joins TRBV20-1 to TRBJ2-1; 9 nucleotides agree with TRBD1. The CDR3 length is 15 residues. Germline V gene sequence: CDR1 DFQATT, CDR2 SNEGSKA (reference sequence). V lost 1 base and J lost 7; bases outside the gene matches: 8. The CDR3 spells CSARGDRAFLNEQFF. The CDR3 nucleotides are TGCAGTGCTAGAGGGGACAGGGCTTTTCTTAATGAGCAGTTCTTC.

This clonotype was observed at least ten times. This chain uses TRBV27 with TRBJ2-7; TRBD2 agrees at 8 bases. The ends lost 5 bases at V and 0 bases at J; junction bases unmatched: 12. Germline V gene sequence: CDR1 MNHEY, CDR2 SMNVEV (reference sequence). This CDR3 contains 17 residues. The CDR3 bases are TGTGCCAGCAGTATGGCTGAGGGCGGGGGGTTCTCCTACGAGCAGTACTTC. Encoded protein: CASSMAEGGGFSYEQYF.

The table lists this clonotype with many counts. This chain uses TRBV5-6 with TRBJ1-5; D might be TRBD1 (5 bases). Trimming took 3 bases from V and 3 from J, leaving 16 bases between them. This CDR3 spans 16 amino acids. CDR1 is SGHDT and CDR2 is YYEEEE in the germline V gene. CDR3 protein: CASSYSLQGFNQPQHF. CDR3 in DNA: TGTGCCAGCAGCTATTCTCTTCAGGGTTTCAATCAGCCCCAGCATTTT.

Ten or more counts support this clonotype. This chain links TRBV12-5 with TRBJ2-2; the D is unclear. The V gene's germline CDR1 is LGHNT and CDR2 FRNRAP. Trimming pared 7 bases from V and 1 base from J, leaving 10 bases between. The CDR3 consists of 14 residues. The CDR3 DNA reads as TGTGCTAGTGCCCCCTCAGGGAACACCGGGGAGCTGTTTTTT. It is translated as CASAPSGNTGELFF. Using reference TRBV12-5 and TRBJ2-2 for the parts outside the CDR3, the full variable domain is DARVTQTPRHKVTEMGQEVTMRCQPILGHNTVFWYRQTMMQGLELLAYFRNRAPLDDSGMPKDRFSAEMPDATLATLKIQPSEPRDSAVYFCASAPSGNTGELFFGEGSRLTVL.

This clonotype has ten or more counts. The V gene is TRBV6-6, the J gene TRBJ1-4; a possible D gene is TRBD1 (5 bases). Germline-derived CDR1 and CDR2 are MNHNY and SVGAGI (reference sequence). V was trimmed by 7 bases and J by 8 bases, leaving 17 bases between them. This CDR3 has 14 amino acids. CDR3 amino acids: CASTHGTPDEKLFF. As DNA, the CDR3 is TGTGCCAGCACCCACGGGACCCCAGACGAAAAACTGTTTTTT.

This clonotype has a count of ten or more. The chain uses TRBV9 and TRBJ2-7, with D possibly being TRBD1 (6 bases). V gave up 4 bases and J gave up 0 bases, with 14 bases separating them. This CDR3 is 15 amino acids long. Germline lookup yields CDR1 SGDLS and CDR2 YYNGEE. This chain's CDR3 is CASSPGQLYSYEQYF. Here the CDR3 DNA reads TGTGCCAGCAGCCCCGGACAGCTGTACTCCTACGAGCAGTACTTC. Using reference TRBV9 and TRBJ2-7 for the parts outside the CDR3, the full variable domain is DSGVTQTPKHLITATGQRVTLRCSPRSGDLSVYWYQQSLDQGLQFLIQYYNGEERAKGNILERFSAQQFPDLHSELNLSSLELGDSALYFCASSPGQLYSYEQYFGPGTRLTVT.

This clonotype was detected a few times. The V call is TRBV6-2 or TRBV6-3, the J call TRBJ2-1; unclear D gene. V gave up 5 bases and J gave up 2 bases, with 7 bases separating them. The germline CDR1 and CDR2 sequences are MNHEY and SVGEGT. The CDR3 has 13 amino acids. CDR3 amino acids: CASSLTAYNEQFF. The CDR3 DNA follows: TGTGCCAGCAGTCTGACTGCCTACAATGAGCAGTTCTTC.

This rearrangement joins TRBV2 to TRBJ2-7, with D perhaps given as TRBD1 or TRBD2 (5 bases each). The germline V and J ends were trimmed by 5 bases and 2 bases, with 13 bases remaining between them. Germline assignment: CDR1 SNHLY and CDR2 FYNNEI. The CDR3 is 14 amino acids. CDR3 bases: TGTGCCAGCAGTCACCGGGACCGTCCCTACGAGCAGTACTTC. This encodes CASSHRDRPYEQYF.

V usage is TRBV11-3 and J usage is TRBJ2-6, with D maybe TRBD1 (7 bases). This CDR3 comprises 14 residues. Per the germline V gene, CDR1 is SGHNT and CDR2 is YENEEA. Trimming removed 5 bases at V and 5 bases at J, with 10 bases between. CDR3 protein: CASSQGGWANVLTF. The CDR3 bases are TGTGCCAGCAGCCAGGGGGGCTGGGCCAACGTCCTGACTTTC.